The 20 T cell receptor beta chains reported below all come from one sample, sequenced in a study of blood T cell repertoires in COVID-19. Assay: immunoSEQ multiplex PCR; the TCRdb copy retains only in-frame clones and omits some. The data show fewer than 250,000 clones, with about 83% seen just once and around 5.9% held by the top ten. What was sequenced was peripheral blood. The receptors were gathered from a human donor in a cohort sampled during active COVID-19.

The rearrangement links TRBV5-1 to TRBJ1-5, with TRBD1 matching 7 bases. The V gene's germline CDR1 is SGHRS and CDR2 YFSETQ. Germline trimming cut 5 bases from V and 6 bases from J; bases unmatched to any gene: 8. The CDR3 loop spans 14 amino acids. The CDR3 DNA reads as TGCGCCAGCAGGAGACAGGGTCAGGGTCAGCCCCAGCATTTT. Residues: CASRRQGQGQPQHF.

The J gene is TRBJ2-2, the V gene TRBV7-3; a possible D gene is TRBD2 (6 bases). V dropped 2 bases and J dropped 7 bases, with 11 bases sitting between them. Germline CDR1 is SGHTA and CDR2 is FQGTGA. The CDR3 runs to 14 residues. DNA for the CDR3: TGTGCCAGCAGCTTAGGTCACGGGGGCGGGGAGCTGTTTTTT. Amino acids: CASSLGHGGGELFF.

CDR3 amino acids: CASSITSVGTGELFF. DNA of the CDR3: TGTGCCAGTAGTATCACTAGCGTGGGTACCGGGGAGCTGTTTTTT. The chain combines TRBV19 with TRBJ2-2, with TRBD2 matching 7 bases. Germline assignment: CDR1 LNHDA and CDR2 SQIVND (reference sequence). CDR3 length: 15 residues. V shed 3 bases, J shed 5 bases, and the junction held 6 bases outside the gene matches.

The count of this clone is one. The chain employs TRBV20-1 and TRBJ2-3; D is unclear. V lost 5 bases and J 5 bases, leaving 8 bases between the germline ends. The germline CDR1 and CDR2 sequences are DFQATT and SNEGSKA (reference sequence). This CDR3 comprises 11 residues. As DNA, the CDR3 is TGCAGTGCTCCCCCAGAAGATACGCAGTATTTT. Translation gives CSAPPEDTQYF.

The V gene is TRBV9, the J gene TRBJ1-2; the D gene is possibly TRBD1 (6 bases). In germline, CDR1 is SGDLS, CDR2 YYNGEE. CDR3 size: 15 residues. V was cut by 0 bases and J by 10 bases, with 19 bases left in between. This chain's CDR3 is CASSVAWGRGGIYTF. CDR3 DNA sequence: TGTGCCAGCAGCGTAGCTTGGGGCAGGGGTGGGATCTACACCTTC.

This clone was picked up a small number of times. This chain links TRBV11-2 with TRBJ2-5; maybe TRBD2 (7 bases). V was trimmed by 3 bases and J by 2 bases, leaving 13 bases between them. This CDR3 contains 15 residues. From germline, CDR1 is SGHAT and CDR2 FQNNGV. CDR3 protein: CASSFSGGHQETQYF. For the CDR3, the DNA is TGTGCCAGCAGCTTTTCGGGGGGCCATCAAGAGACCCAGTACTTC.

The rearrangement links TRBV28 to TRBJ2-2; unclear D gene. Germline V gene sequence: CDR1 MDHEN, CDR2 SYDVKM. Trimming shortened V by 2 bases and J by 2 bases, and 6 bases separated the two germline ends. CDR3 size: 14 residues. CDR3 amino acids: CASSLLPNTGELFF. The CDR3 DNA is TGTGCCAGCAGTTTACTTCCCAACACCGGGGAGCTGTTTTTT.

This clone was detected once. V and J are TRBV5-1 and TRBJ2-1, with TRBD2 as a possible D gene (6 bases). V shed 5 bases and J shed 4 bases, with 16 bases lying between them. Germline V CDR1 and CDR2: SGHRS, YFSETQ. This CDR3 contains 15 residues. The CDR3 sequence: CASSQPGADYNEQFF. The CDR3 region has the DNA TGCGCCAGCAGTCAACCGGGAGCCGATTACAATGAGCAGTTCTTC.

This clone was recorded many times. The rearrangement joins TRBV24-1 to TRBJ1-1; 11 bases are shared with TRBD1. The ends lost 5 bases at V and 1 base at J; junction bases unmatched: 5. Germline CDR1 is KGHDR and CDR2 is SFDVKD. This CDR3 has 16 amino acids. The CDR3 protein is CATSAADRGQNTEAFF. In DNA form, the CDR3 reads TGTGCCACCAGTGCCGCGGACAGGGGGCAGAACACTGAAGCTTTCTTT.

This chain joins TRBV9 and TRBJ2-7, with a tentative D call TRBD2 (6 bases). CDR1 SGDLS and CDR2 YYNGEE come from the germline V gene. Between the trimmed V and J ends, which lost 0 bases and 5 bases, there was a span of 12 bases. The CDR3 has 14 residues. CDR3 amino acids: CASSVAERRDEQYF. CDR3 bases: TGTGCCAGCAGCGTAGCTGAAAGGAGGGACGAGCAGTACTTC.

This clone showed up many times. The chain is built from TRBV2 and TRBJ2-7, with a possible D match to TRBD2 (5 bases). Germline-derived CDR1 and CDR2 are SNHLY and FYNNEI. The CDR3 runs 15 residues. The V end was cut by 3 bases, the J end by 7 bases, with 19 bases between. The CDR3 DNA reads TGTGCCAGCAGTGACACGGACTCCGGATTACGGGAGCAGTACTTC. Translating it yields CASSDTDSGLREQYF.

The rearrangement joins TRBV29-1 to TRBJ1-1; no definite D call. The CDR3 contains 13 residues. CDR1 is SQVTM, CDR2 ANQGSEA, per germline. V was clipped by 4 bases and J by 0 bases, with 9 bases between them. The CDR3 nucleotides are TGCAGCGTTGTGCATCGAGTGAACACTGAAGCTTTCTTT. This translates into CSVVHRVNTEAFF.

This chain joins TRBV6-5 and TRBJ1-2, with 8 bases identical to TRBD1. The CDR3 is made up of 14 amino acids. J was trimmed by 2 bases and V by 6 bases; bases with no gene match: 5. Germline loops: CDR1 MNHEY, CDR2 SVGAGI. CDR3 DNA: TGTGCCAGCAGAGGACAGGGAGGGAACTATGGCTACACCTTC. Translation: CASRGQGGNYGYTF.

This clone was seen ten or more times. The chain uses TRBV5-1 and TRBJ2-7; D is uncertain. CDR3 length: 13 residues. V was trimmed by 0 bases and J by 2 bases, leaving 6 bases between them. Looked up from germline, CDR1 is SGHRS and CDR2 is YFSETQ. DNA for the CDR3: TGCGCCAGCAGCTTGGGTTACACCTACGAGCAGTACTTC. Translating gives CASSLGYTYEQYF.

This chain links TRBV7-8 with TRBJ2-5; 7 bases map to TRBD1. Germline loops: CDR1 SGHVS, CDR2 FQNEAQ. This CDR3 is 17 amino acids long. J was trimmed by 3 bases and V by 4 bases; bases with no gene match: 14. The CDR3 DNA reads as TGTGCCAGCAGCTACGAGCCCTACCGGGACAGAAAAGAGACCCAGTACTTC. Translated, it gives CASSYEPYRDRKETQYF.

The chain uses TRBV6-5 and TRBJ2-3, with 7 bases fitting TRBD1. J lost 2 bases, V lost 6 bases, and 8 bases had no gene match. The CDR3 contains 15 residues. Germline V gene lookup returns CDR1 MNHEY and CDR2 SVGAGI. This chain's CDR3 is CASRLDRAYTDTQYF. CDR3 bases: TGTGCCAGCAGATTAGACAGGGCCTACACAGATACGCAGTATTTT.

The chain couples TRBV5-6 to TRBJ2-3, with 7 nucleotides matching TRBD2. The CDR3 loop spans 18 amino acids. CDR1 and CDR2 from the germline V gene are SGHDT and YYEEEE. V was clipped by 6 bases and J by 5 bases; unmatched bases: 21. The CDR3 loop is CASNRGGVGAGGLDTQYF. The CDR3 DNA sequence: TGTGCCAGCAACCGGGGAGGGGTCGGAGCAGGTGGACTAGATACGCAGTATTTT.

This sequence joins TRBV19 and TRBJ2-3, with 10 bases aligning to TRBD1. The V segment lost 5 bases and the J segment 2 bases; nucleotides outside the gene matches: 19. Germline V lookup: CDR1 LNHDA, CDR2 SQIVND (reference sequence). The CDR3 runs to 20 residues. CDR3 residues: CASSPQRTQPGTGDTDTQYF. The CDR3 DNA sequence: TGTGCCAGTAGTCCACAGAGGACCCAACCCGGGACAGGGGACACAGATACGCAGTATTTT.

The chain has TRBV2 and TRBJ2-3; 9 bases match TRBD1. CDR1 is SNHLY and CDR2 is FYNNEI in the germline V gene. This CDR3 is 15 amino acids long. V lost 9 bases and J lost 4; bases outside the gene matches: 11. In nucleotides, the CDR3 is TGTGCCAGTTTAAAGGACAGGGGCCCCGCAGATACGCAGTATTTT. The encoded protein is CASLKDRGPADTQYF.

The V call is TRBV19, the J call TRBJ2-1; TRBD2 matches at 16 bases. From germline, CDR1 is LNHDA and CDR2 SQIVND (reference sequence). After removal of 3 bases from V and 0 bases from J, the junction contained 5 bases not matched to a gene. CDR3 length: 19 amino acids. The CDR3 loop reads CASSMGLAGGPSSYNEQFF. The CDR3 DNA reads TGTGCCAGTAGTATGGGACTAGCGGGAGGGCCGAGCTCCTACAATGAGCAGTTCTTC.